A single sample is the source of the 6 T cell receptor beta chains below, sequenced in a study of Graves' ophthalmopathy and Graves' hyperthyroidism. RNA transcripts served as template for amplifying TCR beta CDR3 sequences. First-round RT-PCR relied on HTBI primers, and a second-round multiplex PCR came next. TCRdb redid the calling of the multiplex PCR reads with MiXCR, one entry per CDR3 protein. Among a few hundred thousand distinct CDR3 sequences, roughly 39% were seen once, and the ten largest hold 3.5% to 4.5%. Sequencing used peripheral blood or thyroid tissue (not recorded which). These TCRs come from an adult man with Graves' hyperthyroidism.

This clonotype was seen repeatedly, ten times or more. The gene calls are TRBV10-3 and TRBJ2-7; TRBD2 matches 9 bases. CDR1 is ENHRY, CDR2 SYGVKD, per germline. The length of the CDR3 is 15 residues. Trimming took 5 bases from V and 0 from J; bases not matched to a gene: 5. The CDR3 loop reads CAISSSGGSSYEQYF. For the CDR3, the DNA is TGTGCCATCAGTTCAAGCGGGGGGAGCTCCTACGAGCAGTACTTC.

This clonotype was seen repeatedly, ten times or more. J is TRBJ1-2 and V is TRBV29-1; unclear D gene. Germline-derived CDR1 and CDR2 are SQVTM and ANQGSEA. CDR3 length equals 12 residues. V shed 0 bases and J shed 5 bases, with 7 bases lying between them. This CDR3 reads CSVEERDYGYTF. CDR3 DNA sequence: TGCAGCGTTGAAGAGCGCGATTATGGCTACACCTTC.

On this clonotype itself: Since a much larger clone is just one base distant, this may be a read error. The V gene is TRBV5-1, the J gene TRBJ1-1; no firm D call. From germline, CDR1 is SGHRS and CDR2 YFSETQ. This CDR3 has 16 residues. This CDR3 is CANSFGSDRMNTEAFF. The CDR3 DNA follows: TGCGCCAACAGCTTTGGTTCGGACCGCATGAACACTGAAGCTTTCTTT.

V is TRBV6-6 and J is TRBJ2-7, with TRBD2 identical over 8 bases. This CDR3 spans 20 amino acids. Per germline, CDR1 MNHNY and CDR2 SVGAGI (reference sequence). V was pared by 0 bases and J by 0 bases, with 16 bases of the junction left unmatched. The chain's CDR3 is CASSYSFDGREFPSSYEQYF. The CDR3 DNA sequence: TGTGCCAGCAGTTACTCATTCGACGGGAGGGAATTCCCGAGCTCCTACGAGCAGTACTTC.

This sequence joins TRBV7-2 and TRBJ2-7; weak D call: TRBD1 (5 bases). The V gene lost 6 bases and the J gene lost 5 bases, with 20 bases spanning the gap. CDR3 length equals 15 residues. Per the germline V gene, CDR1 is SGHTA and CDR2 is FQGNSA. This chain's CDR3 is CASRHKTDAPDEQYF. CDR3 nucleotides: TGTGCCAGCAGACATAAGACAGACGCCCCCGACGAGCAGTACTTC.

About this clonotype itself: The junction shows a germline mismatch at one end, possibly a read error. The chain carries TRBV7-2 and TRBJ2-1, with D perhaps TRBD2 (6 bases). The length of the CDR3 is 15 residues. The V gene's germline CDR1 is SGHTA and CDR2 FQGNSA. CDR3 amino acids: CASSSDGSSYNEQFF. In nucleotides, the CDR3 is TGCGCCAGCAGCTCGGACGGGAGCTCCTACAATGAGCAGTTCTTC.